This T cell receptor beta chain is drawn from a study of blood T cell repertoires in COVID-19. Whole-study context: Sites in the United States, Italy and Spain provided acute and convalescent COVID-19 samples.

The germline gives CDR1 SGHTA, CDR2 FQGNSA. V shed 5 bases, J shed 6 bases, and the junction held 5 bases outside the gene matches. This CDR3 is 15 amino acids long. Under the authors' procedure: Cell counts per sample came from amplifying reference gene primers. Profiled with immunoSEQ multiplex PCR; TCRdb holds only in-frame clones, not every one. V and J calls and clone size follow that table, whereas D and trimming were derived from the DNA. This table holds 75,000 to 95,000 clones, roughly 90% found once. The chain recombines TRBV7-2 with TRBJ2-1; 12 bases map to TRBD2. The sample taken for sequencing was peripheral blood. The origin of this receptor is a man between 45 and 60 years old with active COVID-19. The CDR3: CASSATSGGVNEQFF. The CDR3 DNA reads as TGTGCCAGCAGCGCGACTAGCGGGGGAGTCAATGAGCAGTTCTTC. The whole variable domain, remainder taken from reference TRBV7-2 and TRBJ2-1, is GAGVSQSPSNKVTEKGKDVELRCDPISGHTALYWYRQSLGQGLEFLIYFQGNSAPDKSGLPSDRFSAERTGGSVSTLTIQRTQQEDSAVYLCASSATSGGVNEQFFGPGTRLTVL.